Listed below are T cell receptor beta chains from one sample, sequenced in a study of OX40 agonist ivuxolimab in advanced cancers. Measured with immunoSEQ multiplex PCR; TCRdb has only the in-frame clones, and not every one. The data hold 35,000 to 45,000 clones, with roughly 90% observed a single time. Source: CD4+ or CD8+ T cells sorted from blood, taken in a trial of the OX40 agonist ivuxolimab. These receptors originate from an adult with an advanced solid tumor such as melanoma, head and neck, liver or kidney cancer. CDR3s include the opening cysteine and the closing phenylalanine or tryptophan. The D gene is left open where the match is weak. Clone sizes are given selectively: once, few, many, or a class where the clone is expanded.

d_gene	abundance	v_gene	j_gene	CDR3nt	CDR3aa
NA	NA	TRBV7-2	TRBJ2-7	TGTGCCAGCACTCAGGGGGGGGCGGTCTACGAGCAGTACTTC	CASTQGGAVYEQYF
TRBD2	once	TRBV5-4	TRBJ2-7	TGTGCCAGCAGCACACTAGCGGGAGGGTTTGAGCAGTACTTC	CASSTLAGGFEQYF
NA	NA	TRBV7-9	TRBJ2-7	TGTGCCAGCAGCTTAGAGGGTCATCCGGGGGCCTACGAGCAGTACTTC	CASSLEGHPGAYEQYF
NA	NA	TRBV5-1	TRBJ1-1	TGCGCCAGCAGCCTGGAGGTTCCTGGAGGCACTGAAGCTTTCTTT	CASSLEVPGGTEAFF
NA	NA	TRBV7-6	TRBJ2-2	TGTGCCTGGGGGTTGTCGCCCACCGGGGAGCTGTTTTTT	CAWGLSPTGELFF
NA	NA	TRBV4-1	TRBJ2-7	TGCGCCAGCAGCCAAGAAAAGGATTTTTGGTACGAGCAGTACTTC	CASSQEKDFWYEQYF
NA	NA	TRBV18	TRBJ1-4	TGTGCCAGCTCACCAGGGGGTGTGGGTGAAAAACTGTTTTTT	CASSPGGVGEKLFF
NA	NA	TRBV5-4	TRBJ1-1	TGTGCCAGCAGCCTGGGGTCAGGGGTGGACACTGAAGCTTTCTTT	CASSLGSGVDTEAFF
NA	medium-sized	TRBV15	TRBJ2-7	TGTGCCACCAGCAGAGGTGGCTACGAGCAGTACTTC	CATSRGGYEQYF
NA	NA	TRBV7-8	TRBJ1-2	TGTGCCAGCAGCTTAAATAGGCGGGGGCAGGAACCTAACTATGGCTACACCTTC	CASSLNRRGQEPNYGYTF
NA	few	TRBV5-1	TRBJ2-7	TGCGCCAGCAGCTTGGGTCCAGGGGCCCCCTACGAGCAGTACTTC	CASSLGPGAPYEQYF
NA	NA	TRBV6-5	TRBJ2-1	TGTGCCAGCAGCAACGGGGAAGGGCAGTTCTTC	CASSNGEGQFF
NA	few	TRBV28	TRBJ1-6	TGTGCCAGCAGCAACAGGGTATTAAATTCACCCCTCCACTTT	CASSNRVLNSPLHF
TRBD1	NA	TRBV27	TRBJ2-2	TGTGCCAGCCGGGATCCCCGGGACAGGGGATACGGGGAGCTGTTTTTT	CASRDPRDRGYGELFF
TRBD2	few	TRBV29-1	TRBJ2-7	TGCAGCGTCGACGGACTAGCGGGAGGGCCGTTCTACGAGCAGTACTTC	CSVDGLAGGPFYEQYF
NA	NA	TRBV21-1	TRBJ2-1	TGTGCCAGCGGCACCACCCGCGAGCAGTTCTTC	CASGTTREQFF
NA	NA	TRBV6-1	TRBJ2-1	TGTGCCAGCAGTGAAGAGCTGCTCCCCTACAATGAGCAGTTCTTC	CASSEELLPYNEQFF
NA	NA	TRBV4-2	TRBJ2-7	TGTGCCAGCAGCCAAGATGGGACGGGAGTACCCTACGAGCAGTACTTC	CASSQDGTGVPYEQYF
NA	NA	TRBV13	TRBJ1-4	TGTGCCAGCAGCCGCGCACAGGGAAAACTGTTTTTT	CASSRAQGKLFF
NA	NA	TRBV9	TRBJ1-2	TGTGCCAGCAGCCCGGACGGTGTATCTAACTATGGCTACACCTTC	CASSPDGVSNYGYTF
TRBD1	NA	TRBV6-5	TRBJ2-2	TGTGCCAGCAGCCCCGGGACAGCGAACACCGGGGAGCTGTTTTTT	CASSPGTANTGELFF
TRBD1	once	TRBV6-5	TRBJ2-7	TGTGCCAGCAGTTTCCGGACAGGGCCAATCTCCTACGAGCAGTACTTC	CASSFRTGPISYEQYF
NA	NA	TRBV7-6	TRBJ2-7	TGTGCCAGCAGCTTAGAACTCACGTACGAGCAGTACTTC	CASSLELTYEQYF
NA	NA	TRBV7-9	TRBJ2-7	TGTGCCAGCAGCTTAATCGTTTTCGAGCAGTACTTC	CASSLIVFEQYF
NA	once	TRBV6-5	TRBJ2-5	TGTGCCAGCAGTTCCGCGTTAAAGAAAACCCAGTACTTC	CASSSALKKTQYF
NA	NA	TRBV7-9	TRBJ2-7	TGTGCCAGCAGCTCAGGCCACGAGCAGTACTTC	CASSSGHEQYF
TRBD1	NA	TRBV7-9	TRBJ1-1	TGTGCCAGCAGCCTGACAGGGGGCGGAATTGAAGCTTTCTTT	CASSLTGGGIEAFF
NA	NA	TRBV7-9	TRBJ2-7	TGTGCCAGCAGCTTTTCGTACGAGCAGTACTTC	CASSFSYEQYF
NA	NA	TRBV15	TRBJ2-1	TGTGCCACCAGCCCGGAGACTAGTCTTGAGCAGTTCTTC	CATSPETSLEQFF
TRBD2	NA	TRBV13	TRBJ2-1	TGTGCCAGCAGCTTAGGGAGCGGGGGGGCAGATGAGCAGTTCTTC	CASSLGSGGADEQFF
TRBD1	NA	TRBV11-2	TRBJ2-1	TGTGCCAGCAGCTTAGGAGGGGGCCTCTACAATGAGCAGTTCTTC	CASSLGGGLYNEQFF
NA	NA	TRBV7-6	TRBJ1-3	TGTGCCAGCAGCAGTAGGGACAACTCTGGAAACACCATATATTTT	CASSSRDNSGNTIYF
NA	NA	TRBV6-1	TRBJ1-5	TGTGCCAGCGGGGCCGGGACTATCAATCAGCCCCAGCATTTT	CASGAGTINQPQHF
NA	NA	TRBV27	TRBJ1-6	TGTGCCAGCAGTCCCCGAAATTCACCCCTCCACTTT	CASSPRNSPLHF
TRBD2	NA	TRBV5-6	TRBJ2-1	TGTGCCAGCAGCTTGGGACTAGCGGTTTACAATGAGCAGTTCTTC	CASSLGLAVYNEQFF
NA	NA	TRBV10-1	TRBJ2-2	TGCGCCAGCAGTGAGTCTGACGGATACACCGGGGAGCTGTTTTTT	CASSESDGYTGELFF
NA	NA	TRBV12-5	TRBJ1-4	TGTGCTAGTGCCCTAGCCCTGGGGGAGGAAAAACTGTTTTTT	CASALALGEEKLFF
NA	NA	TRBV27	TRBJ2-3	TGTGCCAGCAGTTTATTCCCCACAGATACGCAGTATTTT	CASSLFPTDTQYF
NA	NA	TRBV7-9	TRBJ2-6	TGTGCCAGCAGCCGCGTTTTGGCTGGGGCCAACGTCCTGACTTTC	CASSRVLAGANVLTF
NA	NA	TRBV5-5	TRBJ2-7	TGTGCCAGCAGCTTGGTTCTCTCCTACGAGCAGTACTTC	CASSLVLSYEQYF
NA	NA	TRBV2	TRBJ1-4	TGTGCCAGCAGTCCTCCCGGGTCAGTGAGGAATGAAAAACTGTTTTTT	CASSPPGSVRNEKLFF
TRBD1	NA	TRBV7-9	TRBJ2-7	TGTGCCAGCAGCCCGAGATGGGACAGGGGGGACGAGCAGTACTTC	CASSPRWDRGDEQYF
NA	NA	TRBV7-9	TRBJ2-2	TGTGCCAGCAGCTTAATGGTCGTCGGGGAGCTGTTTTTT	CASSLMVVGELFF
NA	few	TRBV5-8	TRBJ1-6	TGTGCCAGCAGCTTGGGCGGTTATAATTCACCCCTCCACTTT	CASSLGGYNSPLHF
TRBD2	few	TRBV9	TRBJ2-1	TGTGCCAGCAGCGGGGAGGGCAACAATGAGCAGTTCTTC	CASSGEGNNEQFF
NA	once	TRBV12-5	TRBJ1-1	TGTGCTAGTGGTCCCTACCCCACTGAAGCTTTCTTT	CASGPYPTEAFF
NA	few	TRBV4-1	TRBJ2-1	TGCGCCAGCAGCCAGTCGGGACTTACCTCCAATGAGCAGTTCTTC	CASSQSGLTSNEQFF
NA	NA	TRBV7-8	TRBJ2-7	TGTGCCAGCAGCTTAGTGATCAGTAGGCCGAGTATTCCCTACGAGCAGTACTTC	CASSLVISRPSIPYEQYF
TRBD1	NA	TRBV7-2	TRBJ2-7	TGTGCCAGCAGCAGGAGACAGGGGGCGCTCAGTTACGAGCAGTACTTC	CASSRRQGALSYEQYF
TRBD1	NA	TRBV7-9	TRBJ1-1	TGTGCCAGCAGCTTAGGGAGCAGGGGGAACTTAAACACTGAAGCTTTCTTT	CASSLGSRGNLNTEAFF
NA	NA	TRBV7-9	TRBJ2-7	TGTGCCAGCAGCCCGGGACTCTTTGGGGTCTACGAGCAGTACTTC	CASSPGLFGVYEQYF
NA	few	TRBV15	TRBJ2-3	TGTGCCACCAGCTCAAGGACAGTTCCAGATACGCAGTATTTT	CATSSRTVPDTQYF
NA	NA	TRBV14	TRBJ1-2	TGTGCCAGCAGCCAAGATATAGGCAGGGGAATCTATGGCTACACCTTC	CASSQDIGRGIYGYTF
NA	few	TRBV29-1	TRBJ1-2	TGCAGCGTTGAAGGACACTATGGCTACACCTTC	CSVEGHYGYTF
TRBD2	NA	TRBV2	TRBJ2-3	TGTGCCAGCAGTGGGGTGGATGTGCGGGAGTCTTTGGCAGATACGCAGTATTTT	CASSGVDVRESLADTQYF
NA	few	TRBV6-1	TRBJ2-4	TGTGCCAGCAGTGAAGCGGCAGACCCAGCAAAAAACATTCAGTACTTC	CASSEAADPAKNIQYF
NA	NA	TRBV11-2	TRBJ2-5	TGTGCCAGCAGCTCCCTACAGGGTGCGGAGACCCAGTACTTC	CASSSLQGAETQYF
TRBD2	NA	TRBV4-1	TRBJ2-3	TGCGCCAGCAGCCTGCGTCCTAGCGGATCCACAGATACGCAGTATTTT	CASSLRPSGSTDTQYF
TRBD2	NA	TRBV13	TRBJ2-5	TGTGCCAGCAGCAGAAGACGGGGAGGGAGTCAAGAGACCCAGTACTTC	CASSRRRGGSQETQYF
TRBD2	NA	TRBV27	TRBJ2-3	TGTGCCAGCAGTCAGGGAGGGTGGGGGCAGTATTTT	CASSQGGWGQYF